This T cell receptor (beta chain) was obtained from a study of shared clonotypes between healthy human individuals. Study as a whole: The people who gave samples were a couple of women and a few men aged 18 to 49. The study, taken as a whole, reports: Relative to memory subsets, naive subsets generally showed larger estimated richness.

Positive CCR7 selection of CD45RO-negative cells yielded the naive CD8 cells, and terminally differentiated effector memory CD45RA+ cells were excluded. Every donor, a Caucasian adult, lived in Nashville, Tennessee. Libraries were prepared by immunoSEQ multiplex PCR; TCRdb keeps only in-frame clonotypes and omits some of them. This table has around 1.9 million clones, 93% appearing once. The CDR3 sequence is 15 residues long. Per the germline V gene, CDR1 is MDHEN and CDR2 is SYDVKM. Trimming took 5 bases from V and 0 from J; bases not matched to a gene: 4. Comments on this clone: The antigen is unknown.

Specimen: naive CD8+ T cells from PBMCs. The chain has TRBV28 and TRBJ1-3; 7 nucleotides agree with TRBD1. The source is a man aged 18 to 29 in good health. Some clones in this sample may be carry-over from other donors' samples. For the CDR3, the DNA is TGTGCCAGCAGTCCCGGGACAGCCTCTGGAAACACCATATATTTT. As protein: CASSPGTASGNTIYF.